Listed below are T cell receptor beta chains from one sample, sequenced in a study of graft-versus-host responses after intestinal transplantation. Assay: immunoSEQ multiplex PCR; the TCRdb copy retains only in-frame clones and omits some. The data hold some 85,000 clones, with around 86% observed a single time. Their recognized antigens are unknown. Material: unstimulated CD8+ T cells sorted from spleen or lymph node cells, obtained before transplant. All receptors come from a human donor who was the organ donor for an intestinal transplant. The CDR3 runs from the conserved cysteine through the conserved F or W. Clone size is shown for a subset of rows, as once, few, many or a class of expanded clone.

clone_size: -
v_call: TRBV28
j_call: TRBJ1-3
cdr3_aa: CASSLGHSGNTIYF

clone_size: -
v_call: TRBV19
j_call: TRBJ1-1
cdr3_aa: CASTFSGGLNTEAFF

clone_size: -
v_call: TRBV18
j_call: TRBJ2-7
cdr3_aa: CASSWDSFYEQYF

clone_size: -
v_call: TRBV6-5
j_call: TRBJ1-2
cdr3_aa: CASSSRLDYGYTF

clone_size: -
v_call: TRBV27
j_call: TRBJ2-7
cdr3_aa: CASWGTAAYEQYF

clone_size: -
v_call: TRBV6-1
j_call: TRBJ1-6
cdr3_aa: CASSDRDRGLNSPLHF

clone_size: -
v_call: TRBV30
j_call: TRBJ2-7
cdr3_aa: CAWSAGRGDYEQYF

clone_size: -
v_call: TRBV7-6
j_call: TRBJ2-7
cdr3_aa: CASSASGYSYEQYF

clone_size: -
v_call: TRBV11-2
j_call: TRBJ2-5
cdr3_aa: CASSRILAGQETQYF

clone_size: -
v_call: TRBV5-5
j_call: TRBJ2-7
cdr3_aa: CASSFGTFYEQYF

clone_size: -
v_call: TRBV7-9
j_call: TRBJ2-3
cdr3_aa: CASSLGILDTQYF

clone_size: once
v_call: TRBV6-5
j_call: TRBJ2-2
cdr3_aa: CASSYPTGYSTGELFF

clone_size: -
v_call: TRBV27
j_call: TRBJ1-6
cdr3_aa: CASSLWVSPGQGMFSPLHF

clone_size: -
v_call: TRBV5-1
j_call: TRBJ2-1
cdr3_aa: CASSLGGGDNEQFF

clone_size: -
v_call: TRBV7-9
j_call: TRBJ2-1
cdr3_aa: CGTLDNEQFF

clone_size: -
v_call: TRBV14
j_call: TRBJ2-3
cdr3_aa: CASSQVAVDTQYF

clone_size: -
v_call: TRBV19
j_call: TRBJ1-1
cdr3_aa: CASSEFAVTSPLDEAFF

clone_size: -
v_call: TRBV5-1
j_call: TRBJ2-6
cdr3_aa: CASSLGGAHSGANVLTF

clone_size: -
v_call: TRBV5-1
j_call: TRBJ1-4
cdr3_aa: CASSLEAVGEKLFF

clone_size: -
v_call: TRBV4-1
j_call: TRBJ1-2
cdr3_aa: CASSQPDGFANYGYTF

clone_size: -
v_call: TRBV29-1
j_call: TRBJ1-1
cdr3_aa: CSVEDRARLAFF

clone_size: -
v_call: TRBV18
j_call: TRBJ2-7
cdr3_aa: CASSTGTSSYEQYF

clone_size: -
v_call: TRBV28
j_call: TRBJ2-5
cdr3_aa: CASSANPQGSGETQYF

clone_size: -
v_call: TRBV27
j_call: TRBJ2-5
cdr3_aa: CASSFHGLAGGRETQYF

clone_size: -
v_call: TRBV7-8
j_call: TRBJ2-5
cdr3_aa: CASIPRLMETQYF

clone_size: -
v_call: TRBV14
j_call: TRBJ2-1
cdr3_aa: CAPNNEQFF

clone_size: once
v_call: TRBV30
j_call: TRBJ2-3
cdr3_aa: CAWSPSIWTSGGIGDTQYF